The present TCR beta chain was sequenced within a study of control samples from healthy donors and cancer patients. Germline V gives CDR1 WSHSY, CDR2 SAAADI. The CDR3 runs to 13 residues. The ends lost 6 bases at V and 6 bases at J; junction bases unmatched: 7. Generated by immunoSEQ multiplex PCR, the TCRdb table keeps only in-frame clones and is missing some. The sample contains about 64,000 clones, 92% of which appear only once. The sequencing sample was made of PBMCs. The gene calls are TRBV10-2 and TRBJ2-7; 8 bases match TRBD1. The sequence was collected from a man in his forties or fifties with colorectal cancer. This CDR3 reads CASSAGGSGEQYF. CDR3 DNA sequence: TGCGCCAGCAGCGCAGGGGGCTCGGGCGAGCAGTACTTC.